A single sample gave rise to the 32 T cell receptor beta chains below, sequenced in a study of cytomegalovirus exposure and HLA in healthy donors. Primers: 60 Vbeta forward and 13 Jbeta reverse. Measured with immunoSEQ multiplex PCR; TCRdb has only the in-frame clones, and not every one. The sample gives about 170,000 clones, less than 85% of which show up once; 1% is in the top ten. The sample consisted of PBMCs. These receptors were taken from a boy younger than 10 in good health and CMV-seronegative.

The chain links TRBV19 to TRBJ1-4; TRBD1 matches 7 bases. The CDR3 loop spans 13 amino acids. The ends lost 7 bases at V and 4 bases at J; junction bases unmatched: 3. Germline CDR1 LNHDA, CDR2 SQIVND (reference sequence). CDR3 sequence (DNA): TGTGCCAGTACGGGACAGAATAATGAAAAACTGTTTTTT. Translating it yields CASTGQNNEKLFF.

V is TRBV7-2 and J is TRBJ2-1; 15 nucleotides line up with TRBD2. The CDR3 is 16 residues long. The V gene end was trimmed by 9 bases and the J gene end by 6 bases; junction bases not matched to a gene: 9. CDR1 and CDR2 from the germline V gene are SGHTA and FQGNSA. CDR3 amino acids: CARSQVGLAGGNEQFF. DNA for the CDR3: TGTGCCAGAAGCCAGGTGGGACTAGCGGGAGGCAATGAGCAGTTCTTC.

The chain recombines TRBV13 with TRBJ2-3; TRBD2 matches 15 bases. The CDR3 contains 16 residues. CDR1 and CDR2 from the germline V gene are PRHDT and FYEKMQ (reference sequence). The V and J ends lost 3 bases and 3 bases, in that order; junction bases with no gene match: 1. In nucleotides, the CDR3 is TGTGCCAGCAGCTTCGGGACTAGCGGGAGGACAGATACGCAGTATTTT. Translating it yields CASSFGTSGRTDTQYF.

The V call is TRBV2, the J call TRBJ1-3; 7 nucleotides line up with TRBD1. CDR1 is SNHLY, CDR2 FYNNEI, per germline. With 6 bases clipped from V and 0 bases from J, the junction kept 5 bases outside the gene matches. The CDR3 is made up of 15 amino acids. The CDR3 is CASRSGGISGNTIYF. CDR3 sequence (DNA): TGTGCCAGCAGGTCAGGGGGAATCTCTGGAAACACCATATATTTT.

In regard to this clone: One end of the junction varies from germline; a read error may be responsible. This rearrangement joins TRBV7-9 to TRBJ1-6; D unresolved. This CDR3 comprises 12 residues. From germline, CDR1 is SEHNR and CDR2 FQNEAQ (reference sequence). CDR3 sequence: CSSSREGSPLHF. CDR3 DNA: TGTTCCAGCAGCCGGGAAGGTTCACCCCTCCACTTT.

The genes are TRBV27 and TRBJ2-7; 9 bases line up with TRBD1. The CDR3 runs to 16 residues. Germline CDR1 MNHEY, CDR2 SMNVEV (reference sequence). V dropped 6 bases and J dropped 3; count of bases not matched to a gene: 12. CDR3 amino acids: CASSLTGGKIYYEQYF. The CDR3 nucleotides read TGTGCCAGCAGCTTAACAGGGGGCAAGATTTACTACGAGCAGTACTTC.

The CDR3 loop reads CASSSRTGNYEQYF. The CDR3 DNA is TGTGCCAGCAGCTCTCGGACGGGGAACTACGAGCAGTACTTC. The chain recombines TRBV7-9 with TRBJ2-7; the D gene is possibly TRBD2 (5 bases). Trimming took 4 bases from V and 3 from J, leaving 13 bases between them. The CDR3 extends over 14 amino acids. Germline V CDR1 and CDR2: SEHNR, FQNEAQ (reference sequence).

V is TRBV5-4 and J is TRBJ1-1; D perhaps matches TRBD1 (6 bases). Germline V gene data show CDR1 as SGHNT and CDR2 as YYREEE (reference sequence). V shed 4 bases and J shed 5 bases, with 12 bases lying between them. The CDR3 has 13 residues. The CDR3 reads CASSPGTKTEAFF. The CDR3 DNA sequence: TGTGCCAGCAGCCCCGGGACAAAGACTGAAGCTTTCTTT.

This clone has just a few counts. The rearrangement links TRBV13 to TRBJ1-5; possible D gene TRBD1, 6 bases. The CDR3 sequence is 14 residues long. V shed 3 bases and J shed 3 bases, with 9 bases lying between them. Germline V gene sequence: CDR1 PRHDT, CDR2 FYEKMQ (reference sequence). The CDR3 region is CASSFGGYNQPQHF. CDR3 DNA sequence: TGTGCCAGCAGCTTTGGGGGCTACAATCAGCCCCAGCATTTT.

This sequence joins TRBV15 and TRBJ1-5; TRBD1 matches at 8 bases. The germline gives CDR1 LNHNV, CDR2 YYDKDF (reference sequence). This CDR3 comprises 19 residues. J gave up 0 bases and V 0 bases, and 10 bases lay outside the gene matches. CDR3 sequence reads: CATSRDLPGQGDSNQPQHF. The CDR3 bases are TGTGCCACCAGCAGAGATTTGCCCGGACAGGGTGATAGCAATCAGCCCCAGCATTTT.

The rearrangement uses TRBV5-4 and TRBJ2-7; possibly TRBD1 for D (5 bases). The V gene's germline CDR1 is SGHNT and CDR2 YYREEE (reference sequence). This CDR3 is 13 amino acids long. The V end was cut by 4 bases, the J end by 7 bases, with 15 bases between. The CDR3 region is CASSPDKGREQYV. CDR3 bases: TGTGCCAGCAGCCCCGACAAGGGGCGGGAGCAGTACGTC.

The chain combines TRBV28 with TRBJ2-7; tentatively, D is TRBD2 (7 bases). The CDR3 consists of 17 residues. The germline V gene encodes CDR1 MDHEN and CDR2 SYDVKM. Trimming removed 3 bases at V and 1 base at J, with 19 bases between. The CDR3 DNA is TGTGCCAGCAGTTTGGGCCCCGGGGGGCTTGGGTCCTACGAGCAGTACTTC. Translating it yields CASSLGPGGLGSYEQYF.

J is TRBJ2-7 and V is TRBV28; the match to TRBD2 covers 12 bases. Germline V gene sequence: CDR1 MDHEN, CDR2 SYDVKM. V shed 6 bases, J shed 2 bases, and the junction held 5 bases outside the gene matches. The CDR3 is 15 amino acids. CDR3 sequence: CASRVRLAGAYEQYF. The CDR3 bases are TGTGCCAGCAGGGTAAGACTAGCGGGAGCCTACGAGCAGTACTTC.

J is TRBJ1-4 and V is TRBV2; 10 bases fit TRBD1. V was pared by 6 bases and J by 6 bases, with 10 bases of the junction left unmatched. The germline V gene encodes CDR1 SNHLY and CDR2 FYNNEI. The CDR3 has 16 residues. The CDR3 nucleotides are TGTGCCAGCAGGAGGACAGGGGGTTCCGTGTATGAAAAACTGTTTTTT. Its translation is CASRRTGGSVYEKLFF.

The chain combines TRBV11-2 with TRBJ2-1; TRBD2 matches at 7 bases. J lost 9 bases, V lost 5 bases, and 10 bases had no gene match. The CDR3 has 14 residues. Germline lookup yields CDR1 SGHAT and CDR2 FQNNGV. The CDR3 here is CASSLPGLPTEQFF. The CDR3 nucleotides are TGTGCCAGCAGCCTTCCGGGACTACCTACTGAGCAGTTCTTC.

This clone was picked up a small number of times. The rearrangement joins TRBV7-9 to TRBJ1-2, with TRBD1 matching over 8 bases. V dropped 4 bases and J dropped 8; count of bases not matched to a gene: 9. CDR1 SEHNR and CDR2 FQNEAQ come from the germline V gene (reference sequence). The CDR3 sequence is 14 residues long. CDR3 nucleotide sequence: TGTGCCAGCAGCTCACAGGGGGTTAATCGAGGCTACACCTTC. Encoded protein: CASSSQGVNRGYTF.

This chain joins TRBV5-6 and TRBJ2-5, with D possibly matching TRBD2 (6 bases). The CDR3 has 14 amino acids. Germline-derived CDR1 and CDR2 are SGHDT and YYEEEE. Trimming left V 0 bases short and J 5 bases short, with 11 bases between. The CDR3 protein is CASSLGYSGETQYF. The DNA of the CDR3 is TGTGCCAGCAGCTTGGGGTACAGCGGGGAGACCCAGTACTTC.

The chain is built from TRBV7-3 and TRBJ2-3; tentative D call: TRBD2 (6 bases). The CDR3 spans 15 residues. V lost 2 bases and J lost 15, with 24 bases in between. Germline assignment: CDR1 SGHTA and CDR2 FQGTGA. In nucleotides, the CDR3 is TGTGCCAGCAGCTTAGGGCCCCGGGACTCAACTCCGGAATATTTT. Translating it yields CASSLGPRDSTPEYF. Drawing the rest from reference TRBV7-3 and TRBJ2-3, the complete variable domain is GAGVSQTPSNKVTEKGKYVELRCDPISGHTALYWYRQSLGQGPEFLIYFQGTGAADDSGLPNDRFFAVRPEGSVSTLKIQRTERGDSAVYLCASSLGPRDSTPEYFGPGTRLTVL.

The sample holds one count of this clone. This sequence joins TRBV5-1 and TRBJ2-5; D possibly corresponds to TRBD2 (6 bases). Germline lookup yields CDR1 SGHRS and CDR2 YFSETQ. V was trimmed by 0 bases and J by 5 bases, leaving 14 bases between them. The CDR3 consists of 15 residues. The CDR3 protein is CASSLVPGVTETQYF. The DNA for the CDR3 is TGCGCCAGCAGCTTGGTTCCGGGAGTAACGGAGACCCAGTACTTC.

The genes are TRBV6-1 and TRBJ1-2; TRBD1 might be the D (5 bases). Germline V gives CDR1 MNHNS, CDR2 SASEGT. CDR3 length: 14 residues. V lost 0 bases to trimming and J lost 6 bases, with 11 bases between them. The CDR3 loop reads CASSEASREDGYTF. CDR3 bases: TGTGCCAGCAGTGAAGCGTCCAGGGAAGATGGCTACACCTTC.

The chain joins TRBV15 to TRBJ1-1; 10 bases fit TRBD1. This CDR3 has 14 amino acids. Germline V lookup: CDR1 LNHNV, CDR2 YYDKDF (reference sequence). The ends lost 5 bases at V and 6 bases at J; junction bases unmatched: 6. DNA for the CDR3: TGTGCCACCAGCCGGGACAGGGGTGGCCCTGAAGCTTTCTTT. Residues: CATSRDRGGPEAFF.

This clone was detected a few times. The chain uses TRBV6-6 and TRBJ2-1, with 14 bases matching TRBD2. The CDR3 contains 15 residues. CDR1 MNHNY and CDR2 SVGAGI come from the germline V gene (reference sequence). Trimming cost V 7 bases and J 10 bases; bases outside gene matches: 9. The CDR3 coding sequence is TGTGCCAGCAAGGGGACTAGCGGGAGAGGAAGGGAGCAGTTCTTC. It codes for CASKGTSGRGREQFF.

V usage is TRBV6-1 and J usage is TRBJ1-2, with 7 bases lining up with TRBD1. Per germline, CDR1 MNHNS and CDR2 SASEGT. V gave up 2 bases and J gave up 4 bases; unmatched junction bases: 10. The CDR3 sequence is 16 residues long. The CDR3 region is CASSEWDRDQLYGYTF. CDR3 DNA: TGTGCCAGCAGTGAATGGGACAGAGACCAACTCTATGGCTACACCTTC.

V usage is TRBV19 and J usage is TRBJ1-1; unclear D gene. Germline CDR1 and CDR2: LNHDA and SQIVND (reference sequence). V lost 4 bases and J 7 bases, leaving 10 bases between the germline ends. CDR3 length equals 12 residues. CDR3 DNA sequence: TGTGCCAGTAGTAACACCATTCGTGAAGCTTTCTTT. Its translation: CASSNTIREAFF. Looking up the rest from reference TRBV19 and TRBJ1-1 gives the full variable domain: DGGITQSPKYLFRKEGQNVTLSCEQNLNHDAMYWYRQDPGQGLRLIYYSQIVNDFQKGDIAEGYSVSREKKESFPLTVTSAQKNPTAFYLCASSNTIREAFFGQGTRLTVV.

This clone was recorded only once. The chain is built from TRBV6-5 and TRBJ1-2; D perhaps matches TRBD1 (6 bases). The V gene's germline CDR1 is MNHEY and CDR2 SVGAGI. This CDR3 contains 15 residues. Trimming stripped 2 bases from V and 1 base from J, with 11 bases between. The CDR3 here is CASSYVPGDNYGYTF. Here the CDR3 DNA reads TGTGCCAGCAGTTACGTCCCAGGGGATAACTATGGCTACACCTTC.

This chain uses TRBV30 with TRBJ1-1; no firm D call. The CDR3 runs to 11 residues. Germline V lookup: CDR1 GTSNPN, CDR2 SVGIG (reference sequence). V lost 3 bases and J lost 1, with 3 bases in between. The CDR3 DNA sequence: TGTGCCTGGAGCCGGAACACTGAAGCTTTCTTT. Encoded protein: CAWSRNTEAFF.

CDR3 coding DNA: TGTGCCAGCACCAGCGGACGTGGCTATGGCTACACCTTC. Translated: CASTSGRGYGYTF. This sequence joins TRBV6-5 and TRBJ1-2; D is unclear. V gave up 7 bases and J gave up 4 bases, with 13 bases separating them. This CDR3 region has 13 residues. Germline V gene data show CDR1 as MNHEY and CDR2 as SVGAGI.

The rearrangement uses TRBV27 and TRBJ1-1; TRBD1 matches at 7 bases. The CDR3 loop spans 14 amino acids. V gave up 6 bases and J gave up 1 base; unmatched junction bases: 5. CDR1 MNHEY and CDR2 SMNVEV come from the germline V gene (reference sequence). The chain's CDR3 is CASRDRVRNTEAFF. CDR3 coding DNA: TGTGCCAGCAGAGACAGGGTAAGGAACACTGAAGCTTTCTTT.

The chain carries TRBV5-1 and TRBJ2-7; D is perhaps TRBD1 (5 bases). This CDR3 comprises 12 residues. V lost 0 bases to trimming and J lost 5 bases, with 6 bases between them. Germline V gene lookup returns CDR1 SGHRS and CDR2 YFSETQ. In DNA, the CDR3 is TGCGCCAGCAGCTTGGAGGGGAACGAGCAGTACTTC. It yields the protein CASSLEGNEQYF.

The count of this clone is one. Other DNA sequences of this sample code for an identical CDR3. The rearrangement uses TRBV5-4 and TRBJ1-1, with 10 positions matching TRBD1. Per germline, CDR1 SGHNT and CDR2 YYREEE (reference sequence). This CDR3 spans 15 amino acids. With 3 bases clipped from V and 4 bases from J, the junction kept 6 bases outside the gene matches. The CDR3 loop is CASSWEGTGATEAFF. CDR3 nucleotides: TGTGCCAGCAGCTGGGAGGGGACAGGGGCCACTGAAGCTTTCTTT.

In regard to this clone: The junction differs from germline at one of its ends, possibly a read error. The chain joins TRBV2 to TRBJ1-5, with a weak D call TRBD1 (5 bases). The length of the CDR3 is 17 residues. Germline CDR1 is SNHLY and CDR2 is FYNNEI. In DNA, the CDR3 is TGTGCGAGCAACGGTGGGCAGGGTTCTGCCAGCAATCAGCCCCAGCATTTT. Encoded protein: CASNGGQGSASNQPQHF.

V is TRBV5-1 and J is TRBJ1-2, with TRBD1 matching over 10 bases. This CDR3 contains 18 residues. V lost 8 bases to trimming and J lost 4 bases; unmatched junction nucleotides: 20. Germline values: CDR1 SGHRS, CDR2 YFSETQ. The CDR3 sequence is CASMIVRDRGIPSYGYTF. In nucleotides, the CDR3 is TGCGCCAGTATGATTGTCCGGGACAGGGGAATTCCTAGCTATGGCTACACCTTC.